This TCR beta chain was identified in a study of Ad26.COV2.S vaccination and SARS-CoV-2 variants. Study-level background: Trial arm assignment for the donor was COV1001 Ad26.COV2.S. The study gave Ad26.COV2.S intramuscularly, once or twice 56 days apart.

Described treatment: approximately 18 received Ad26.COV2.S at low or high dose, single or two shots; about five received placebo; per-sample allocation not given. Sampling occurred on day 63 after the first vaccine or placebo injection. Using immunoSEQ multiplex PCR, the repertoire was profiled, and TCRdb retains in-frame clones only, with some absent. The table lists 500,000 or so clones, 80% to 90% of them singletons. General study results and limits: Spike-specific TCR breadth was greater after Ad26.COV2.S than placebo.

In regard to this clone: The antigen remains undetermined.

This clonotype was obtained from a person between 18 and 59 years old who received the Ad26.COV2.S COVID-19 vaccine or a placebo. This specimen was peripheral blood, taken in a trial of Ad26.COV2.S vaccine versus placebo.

CDR3 loop: CASSQPLWGPDVLTF. CDR3 coding DNA: TGCGCCAGCAGCCAGCCCCTATGGGGTCCCGACGTCCTGACTTTC. The V gene is TRBV5-1, the J gene TRBJ2-6, with D unclear. This CDR3 spans 15 amino acids. The V end was cut by 4 bases, the J end by 11 bases, with 19 bases between. From germline, CDR1 is SGHRS and CDR2 YFSETQ.